The rows below give T cell receptor beta chains drawn from one sample of a study of shared clonotypes between healthy human individuals. Clones were sequenced by immunoSEQ multiplex PCR, and TCRdb holds only the in-frame ones, with some missing. The sample holds under 2,000,000 clones, approximately 94% seen once. The specimen sequenced was naive CD8+ T cells sorted from blood. These receptors came from a man aged 18 to 35 in good health. The CDR3 runs from the conserved cysteine through the conserved F or W.

j_call cdr3_length v_call cdr3_aa
TRBJ1-2 15 TRBV7-8 CASSLSSSAGKGYTF
TRBJ1-6 17 TRBV27 CASSLGVPGHWGSPLHF
TRBJ2-3 14 TRBV10-1 CASSEDTSTDTQYF
TRBJ2-7 15 TRBV27 CASSTAHRGLYEQYF
TRBJ1-2 11 TRBV7-9 CASSPGYGYTF
TRBJ2-1 15 TRBV5-4 CASSSGLADGDEQFF
TRBJ1-1 17 TRBV5-8 CASSLIGRLDLNTEAFF
TRBJ2-7 15 TRBV4-3 CASSQDPTAGYEQYF
TRBJ2-4 16 TRBV14 CASSQVWGEGINIQYF
TRBJ2-2 16 TRBV29-1 CSVNGLAGRGTGELFF
TRBJ1-2 13 TRBV25-1 CASSEQTGYGYTF
TRBJ2-5 15 TRBV27 CASSLGQGEEETQYF
TRBJ2-3 18 TRBV28 CASNPSVLSGGVSDTQYF
TRBJ1-2 14 TRBV7-9 CASSRVGGNYGYTF
TRBJ2-1 13 TRBV30 CAWSSGQGNEQFF
TRBJ2-1 17 TRBV7-6 CASSLEGDRVGYNEQFF
TRBJ2-1 14 TRBV4-3 CASSQDGLPNEQFF
TRBJ1-1 12 TRBV6-5 CASRVSNTEAFF
TRBJ2-6 16 TRBV5-4 CASSLWGVSGANVLTF
TRBJ2-1 16 TRBV4-3 CASSLESLAGANEQFF
TRBJ1-1 14 TRBV7-9 CASSLRGPNTEAFF
TRBJ2-1 16 TRBV6-1 CASSESPSGGYNEQFF
TRBJ1-1 16 TRBV12-5 CASGFIQGHMNTEAFF
TRBJ1-3 13 TRBV29-1 CSVSAIDENTIYF
TRBJ2-3 15 TRBV19 CASSIDTASTDTQYF
TRBJ2-7 14 TRBV10-1 CASSELRDQYEQYF
TRBJ2-5 17 TRBV7-2 CASNPGRTGAGSETQYF
TRBJ2-7 13 TRBV29-1 CSVRLAEKYEQYF
TRBJ2-7 12 TRBV7-9 CASSWDLLEQYF
TRBJ1-6 15 TRBV4-1 CASSPRDRDNSPLHF
TRBJ2-1 18 TRBV4-1 CASSQESYTSGSHNEQFF
TRBJ2-3 13 TRBV6-1 CASSQGGTDTQYF
TRBJ2-3 17 TRBV2 CASEGGRGSESTDTQYF
TRBJ2-5 16 TRBV4-3 CASSQELGQPQETQYF
TRBJ1-6 15 TRBV6-6 CASSYTLAGNSPLHF
TRBJ2-3 14 TRBV9 CASSVDGSTDTQYF
TRBJ2-7 14 TRBV15 CATRLGQGNYEQYF
TRBJ2-7 14 TRBV10-1 CASSRDGNSYEQYF